Listed here are 2 T cell receptor beta chains from one sample, sequenced in a study of post-analysis software for immune sequencing data (dated by TCRdb to the mid-2010s). The full study reports these points: About five TRBV segments, including TRBV5-6, TRBV5-1 and TRBV20-1, were significantly more frequent in patients than controls.

These receptors' antigens are unknown. Library preparation employed PCR. The sequencer was an Illumina HiSeq 2500. Unique molecular identifiers were incorporated into TCR beta cDNA libraries to reduce PCR and sequencing biases. The public reads were reanalyzed by TCRdb: fastp trimming at Q25, MiXCR alignment, in-frame beta chains only. Rows with one shared CDR3 protein collapse into an entry with the most common genes and DNA. This sample comprises roughly 430,000 distinct CDR3 sequences, about 40% of them detected only once. The ten largest clones capture 6% to 9% of the sample. Sequencing was performed on blood. Source of these receptors: a girl aged 2 to 9 with multiple sclerosis.

This clonotype has just a few counts. The V call is TRBV7-9, the J call TRBJ2-3; TRBD1 matches at 9 bases. The CDR3 extends over 15 amino acids. J gave up 5 bases and V 5 bases, and 8 bases lay outside the gene matches. Germline assignment: CDR1 SEHNR and CDR2 FQNEAQ (reference sequence). For the CDR3, the DNA is TGTGCCAGCAGCGCTCCGGGACAGGGTAAAGATACGCAGTATTTT. Translated, it gives CASSAPGQGKDTQYF.

This rearrangement joins TRBV19 to TRBJ2-1; a possible D gene is TRBD2 (6 bases). This CDR3 spans 14 amino acids. V was trimmed by 5 bases and J by 4 bases, leaving 12 bases between them. Germline V gene data show CDR1 as LNHDA and CDR2 as SQIVND (reference sequence). The CDR3 DNA sequence: TGTGCCAGTAGTGGAGGAGGGAGGTACAATGAGCAGTTCTTC. Its protein product is CASSGGGRYNEQFF.